The rows below give T cell receptor beta chains drawn from one sample of a study of shared clonotypes between healthy human individuals. TCRdb keeps only in-frame clones here, not all; method: immunoSEQ multiplex PCR. The profile shows more than 2 million clones, more than 90% of them singletons. The sequencing input was naive CD4+ T cells sorted from blood. The receptors derive from a man between 18 and 29 years old in good health. Both conserved end residues are part of each CDR3. Fields, in order: V gene, J gene, clone size, CDR3 protein. Clone size is not always given. Where it is, it says once, few, many or a class for expanded clones.

TRBV7-9	TRBJ1-1	once	CASSLRGSPEAFF
TRBV11-3	TRBJ2-2	.	CASSLMNTGELFF
TRBV10-3	TRBJ1-4	once	CAISDSLQGGANEKLFF
TRBV9	TRBJ1-3	.	CASSVGSQGNTIYF
TRBV5-4	TRBJ2-5	once	CASSLTSGQETQYF
TRBV11-2	TRBJ2-3	once	CASSLLVSFMADTQYF
TRBV5-1	TRBJ1-2	.	CASSSEDIVDGYTF
TRBV7-2	TRBJ2-5	.	CASSLDRGQTQYF
TRBV5-1	TRBJ1-1	.	CASSARRPDSLNTEAFF
TRBV6-5	TRBJ1-2	.	CASSYGPNYGYTF
TRBV25-1	TRBJ1-1	.	CASSPRGIREVTEAFF
TRBV29-1	TRBJ1-1	.	CTTGGMNTEAFF
TRBV7-9	TRBJ1-1	.	CASRSKKDLNTEAFF
TRBV4-1	TRBJ2-7	.	CASSLYRQPYEQYF
TRBV30	TRBJ1-1	once	CAWSVLLRGFDGAFF
TRBV28	TRBJ1-2	.	CASSLARNGYTF